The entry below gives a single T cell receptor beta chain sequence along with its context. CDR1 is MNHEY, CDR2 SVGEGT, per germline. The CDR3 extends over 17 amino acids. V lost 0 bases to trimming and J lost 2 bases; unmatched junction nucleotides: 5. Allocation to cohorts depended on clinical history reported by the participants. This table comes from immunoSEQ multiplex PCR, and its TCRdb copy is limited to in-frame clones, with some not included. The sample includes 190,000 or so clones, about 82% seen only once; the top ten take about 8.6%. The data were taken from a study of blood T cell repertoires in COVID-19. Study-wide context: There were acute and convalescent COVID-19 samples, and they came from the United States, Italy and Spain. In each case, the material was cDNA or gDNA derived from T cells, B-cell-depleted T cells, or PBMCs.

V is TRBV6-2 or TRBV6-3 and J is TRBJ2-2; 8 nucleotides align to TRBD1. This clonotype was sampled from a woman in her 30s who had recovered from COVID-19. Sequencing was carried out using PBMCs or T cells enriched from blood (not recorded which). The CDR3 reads CASSYSKTGVNTGELFF. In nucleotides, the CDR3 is TGTGCCAGCAGTTACTCAAAGACAGGGGTTAACACCGGGGAGCTGTTTTTT.